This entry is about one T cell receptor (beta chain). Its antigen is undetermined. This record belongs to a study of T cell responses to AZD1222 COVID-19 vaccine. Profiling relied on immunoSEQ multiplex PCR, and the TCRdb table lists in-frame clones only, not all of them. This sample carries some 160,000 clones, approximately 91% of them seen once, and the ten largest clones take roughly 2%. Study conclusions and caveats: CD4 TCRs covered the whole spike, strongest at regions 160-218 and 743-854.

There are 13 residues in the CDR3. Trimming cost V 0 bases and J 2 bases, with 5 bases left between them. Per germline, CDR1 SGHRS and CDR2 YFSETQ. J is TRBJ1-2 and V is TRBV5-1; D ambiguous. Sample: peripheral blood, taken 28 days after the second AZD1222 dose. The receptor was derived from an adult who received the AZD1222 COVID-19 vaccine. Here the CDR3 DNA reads TGCGCCAGCAGCTTGGTGTTGAACTATGGCTACACCTTC. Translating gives CASSLVLNYGYTF. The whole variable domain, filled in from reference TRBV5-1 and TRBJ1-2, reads KAGVTQTPRYLIKTRGQQVTLSCSPISGHRSVSWYQQTPGQGLQFLFEYFSETQRNKGNFPGRFSGRQFSNSRSEMNVSTLELGDSALYLCASSLVLNYGYTFGSGTRLTVV.